This T cell receptor beta chain was found in a study of beta chain features in type 1 diabetes. General study results and limits: Shortening that was moderate but significant affected the TCRB CDR3s of Type 1 diabetes patients in all four CD4+ subsets. Reduced insertions and increased deletions marked VDJ junctions in type 1 diabetes patients.

This CDR3 has 12 residues. Trimming removed 6 bases from V and 4 bases from J; junction bases left unmatched: 1. Per the germline V gene, CDR1 is MNHEY and CDR2 is SMNVEV (reference sequence). Every bit of the isolated RNA underwent reverse transcription, so sequencing read expressed TCRB transcripts. Data came from immunoSEQ multiplex PCR; TCRdb stores just in-frame clones and leaves some out. Of 300,000 to 450,000 clones in the sample, around a tenth are singletons; the top ten hold over 0.45%. For this clone: What it recognizes is unknown.

The genes are TRBV27 and TRBJ2-5; 8 nucleotides agree with TRBD1. The sequence was obtained from a man in his thirties or forties with type 1 diabetes. Material for sequencing was central memory CD4+ T cells from blood. The CDR3 DNA follows: TGTGCCAGCAGCGGACAGGGAGAGACCCAGTACTTC. Translated, it gives CASSGQGETQYF.